A single sample gave rise to the 21 T cell receptor beta chains below, sequenced in a study of graft-versus-host responses after intestinal transplantation. Responder cells labeled with CFSE (around 200,000) were co-plated with irradiated stimulator cells labeled with violet dye (around 200,000). Only in-frame clones appear in the TCRdb table, and some are missing; sequencing was by immunoSEQ multiplex PCR. This table holds 4,500 to 5,500 clones, 27% found once. This specimen was alloreactive CD8+ T cells from a mixed lymphocyte reaction culture, taken before transplantation. Subset in this sample: CFSE-low proliferating T cells sorted from roughly six-day pre-transplant mixed lymphocyte reaction (GvH or HvG direction). The receptors stem from a human patient who was an organ donor for intestinal transplantation.

The chain links TRBV6-5 to TRBJ2-1; 7 positions agree with TRBD1. The V and J ends lost 4 bases and 14 bases, in that order; junction bases with no gene match: 8. The germline gives CDR1 MNHEY, CDR2 SVGAGI. This CDR3 has 12 residues. The CDR3 region has the DNA TGTGCCAGCAGTTCTCCTGACAGGGTCGAGTTCTTC. Protein product: CASSSPDRVEFF.

Within the sample, this clone is medium-sized. The rearrangement joins TRBV5-1 to TRBJ1-2; 10 bases align to TRBD1. The CDR3 extends over 13 amino acids. Trimming at V came to 3 bases and at J to 6 bases, leaving 2 bases not matched to a gene. Per germline, CDR1 SGHRS and CDR2 YFSETQ. The CDR3 nucleotides are TGCGCCAGCAGCTGGACAGGGGGAGATGGCTACACCTTC. Translating gives CASSWTGGDGYTF.

This clone has more than one count but fewer than ten. The rearrangement uses TRBV27 and TRBJ2-1, with TRBD1 as a possible D gene (5 bases). Germline V gives CDR1 MNHEY, CDR2 SMNVEV (reference sequence). V gave up 3 bases and J gave up 4 bases, with 7 bases separating them. The CDR3 has 13 residues. In DNA form, the CDR3 reads TGTGCCAGCAGTTTTGGGGCATACAATGAGCAGTTCTTC. As protein: CASSFGAYNEQFF.

A word on this clone: This sample includes further DNA sequences coding for the same CDR3. V and J are TRBV5-4 and TRBJ2-1, with D perhaps TRBD1 (6 bases). V lost 4 bases, J lost 1 base, and 15 bases lay in between. Germline lookup yields CDR1 SGHNT and CDR2 YYREEE (reference sequence). The length of the CDR3 is 16 residues. CDR3 amino acids: CASSQVLQGSYNEQFF. DNA of the CDR3: TGTGCCAGCAGCCAAGTTCTGCAGGGGTCCTACAATGAGCAGTTCTTC.

This clone appeared a few times. The V call is TRBV11-3, the J call TRBJ2-7, with D unclear. Trimming pared 5 bases from V and 6 bases from J, leaving 14 bases between. The CDR3 sequence is 13 residues long. Germline V lookup: CDR1 SGHNT, CDR2 YENEEA. CDR3 loop: CASSPRSRCEQYV. CDR3 bases: TGTGCCAGCAGCCCTCGGAGCCGCTGCGAGCAGTACGTC.

This clone was counted a few times. The CDR3 spells CASSLGGSLEQYV. The CDR3 nucleotides are TGTGCCAGCAGCTTGGGGGGCAGTCTCGAGCAGTACGTC. The chain is built from TRBV5-6 and TRBJ2-7, with D perhaps matching TRBD1 (5 bases). Germline values: CDR1 SGHDT, CDR2 YYEEEE. Trimming removed 0 bases at V and 6 bases at J, with 10 bases between. The CDR3 is 13 residues long.

This clone was detected once. This chain joins TRBV4-2 and TRBJ2-3, with 10 bases aligning to TRBD2. V gave up 0 bases and J gave up 2 bases; unmatched junction bases: 8. Germline CDR1 and CDR2: LGHNA and YNFKEQ. CDR3 length: 18 residues. The CDR3 coding sequence is TGTGCCAGCAGCCAAGAAATAGCGGGGGGACAGTACACAGATACGCAGTATTTT. Translated: CASSQEIAGGQYTDTQYF.

The table lists this clone with a few counts. The chain combines TRBV9 with TRBJ1-5; tentatively, D is TRBD1 (6 bases). Germline V gene data show CDR1 as SGDLS and CDR2 as YYNGEE. This CDR3 has 14 residues. The V gene lost 2 bases and the J gene lost 9 bases, with 15 bases spanning the gap. The CDR3 protein is CASSVGGGGRPQHF. In DNA, the CDR3 is TGTGCCAGCAGCGTTGGGGGAGGGGGTAGGCCCCAGCATTTT.

This rearrangement joins TRBV28 to TRBJ2-7, with TRBD2 matching over 8 bases. Per germline, CDR1 MDHEN and CDR2 SYDVKM. Trimming at V came to 3 bases and at J to 2 bases, leaving 6 bases not matched to a gene. The length of the CDR3 is 15 residues. The CDR3 DNA is TGTGCCAGCAGTTTGAGCCGCGGGGGGCCCTACGAGCAGTACGTC. Protein sequence: CASSLSRGGPYEQYV.

This chain links TRBV9 with TRBJ1-2; D is possibly TRBD1 (5 bases). Trimming removed 0 bases at V and 6 bases at J, with 15 bases between. The CDR3 contains 15 residues. Germline CDR1 and CDR2: SGDLS and YYNGEE. CDR3 amino acids: CASSVAAREGNGYTF. As DNA, the CDR3 is TGTGCCAGCAGCGTAGCTGCCAGGGAGGGAAATGGCTACACCTTC. The whole variable domain, remainder taken from reference TRBV9 and TRBJ1-2, is DSGVTQTPKHLITATGQRVTLRCSPRSGDLSVYWYQQSLDQGLQFLIQYYNGEERAKGNILERFSAQQFPDLHSELNLSSLELGDSALYFCASSVAAREGNGYTFGSGTRLTVV.

By proportion, this clone is medium-sized. The genes are TRBV27 and TRBJ2-3, with a weak D call TRBD1 (5 bases). Between the trimmed V and J ends, which lost 5 bases and 1 base, there was a span of 16 bases. The germline V gene encodes CDR1 MNHEY and CDR2 SMNVEV (reference sequence). The CDR3 contains 16 residues. CDR3 DNA sequence: TGTGCCAGCAGTCCCATCCCGACAGTACGCACAGATACGCAGTATTTT. Translating it yields CASSPIPTVRTDTQYF.

Comments on this clone: Other DNA sequences within the sample encode an identical CDR3. The rearrangement uses TRBV4-1 and TRBJ2-2; maybe TRBD2 (5 bases). Between the trimmed V and J ends, which lost 2 bases and 0 bases, there was a span of 10 bases. Per the germline V gene, CDR1 is MGHRA and CDR2 is YSYEKL. CDR3 length: 16 residues. The CDR3 region has the DNA TGCGCCAGCAGCCAATGGACGGGGACGAACACCGGGGAGCTGTTTTTT. Translation: CASSQWTGTNTGELFF.

This clone is labeled medium-sized. This chain uses TRBV6-1 with TRBJ1-4; 10 bases are a match to TRBD1. Germline V lookup: CDR1 MNHNS, CDR2 SASEGT. CDR3 length equals 16 residues. The J segment lost 5 bases and the V segment lost 2 bases, leaving 5 bases of the junction unmatched. CDR3 nucleotide sequence: TGTGCCAGCAGTGAACCACCGGGACAGGGGAATGAAAAACTGTTTTTT. Translating it yields CASSEPPGQGNEKLFF.

The rearrangement uses TRBV5-4 and TRBJ1-6; 8 positions match TRBD1. This CDR3 is 14 amino acids long. CDR1 and CDR2 from the germline V gene are SGHNT and YYREEE (reference sequence). J lost 9 bases, V lost 3 bases, and 5 bases had no gene match. CDR3 sequence reads: CASSYRGLGSPLHF. CDR3 in DNA: TGTGCCAGCAGCTACAGGGGGTTGGGTTCACCCCTCCACTTT.

This clone was found a few times. This sequence joins TRBV7-6 and TRBJ1-5; TRBD1 aligns across 7 bases. CDR3 length equals 17 residues. V gave up 0 bases and J gave up 4 bases; unmatched junction bases: 9. CDR1 is SGHVS and CDR2 is FNYEAQ in the germline V gene. The CDR3 DNA reads TGTGCCAGCAGCTTAGCGGCAGGGGGGTGGACAAATCAGCCCCAGCATTTT. Translated, it gives CASSLAAGGWTNQPQHF.

The CDR3 nucleotides read TGTGCCACCAGCAGAGATTCCTCCACCGGGGAGCTGTTTTTT. The encoded protein is CATSRDSSTGELFF. The chain carries TRBV15 and TRBJ2-2; D is unclear. Germline V lookup: CDR1 LNHNV, CDR2 YYDKDF (reference sequence). CDR3 length: 14 residues. V dropped 0 bases and J dropped 4 bases, with 6 bases sitting between them.

This clone was observed a handful of times. The chain has TRBV7-6 and TRBJ2-3; D perhaps matches TRBD2 (7 bases). CDR1 and CDR2 (germline): SGHVS, FNYEAQ. Trimming stripped 5 bases from V and 2 bases from J, with 14 bases between. This CDR3 has 15 residues. The CDR3 reads CASSRRGGDTDTQYF. For the CDR3, the DNA is TGTGCCAGCAGCCGTCGAGGGGGGGACACAGATACGCAGTATTTT.

This clone showed up just a few times. The chain couples TRBV4-2 to TRBJ1-5, with 10 bases lining up with TRBD1. CDR1 LGHNA and CDR2 YNFKEQ come from the germline V gene. V dropped 0 bases and J dropped 9; count of bases not matched to a gene: 8. The CDR3 sequence is 16 residues long. The CDR3 bases are TGTGCCAGCAGCCAAGAGGCCGGGACAGGGGATTTGCCCCAGCATTTT. It encodes CASSQEAGTGDLPQHF.

The V and J genes are TRBV9 and TRBJ1-1; TRBD1 is a possible D gene (6 bases). Germline V gene sequence: CDR1 SGDLS, CDR2 YYNGEE. This CDR3 is built from 13 residues. The V gene lost 5 bases and the J gene lost 5 bases, with 13 bases spanning the gap. The CDR3 sequence: CASSHGTSTEAFF. In DNA form, the CDR3 reads TGTGCCAGCAGTCACGGGACATCGACTGAAGCTTTCTTT. The full variable domain, in which reference TRBV9 and TRBJ1-1 provide the parts outside the CDR3, is DSGVTQTPKHLITATGQRVTLRCSPRSGDLSVYWYQQSLDQGLQFLIQYYNGEERAKGNILERFSAQQFPDLHSELNLSSLELGDSALYFCASSHGTSTEAFFGQGTRLTVV.

This chain uses TRBV9 with TRBJ1-5; the D gene is possibly TRBD1 (6 bases). Per the germline V gene, CDR1 is SGDLS and CDR2 is YYNGEE. The CDR3 runs to 14 residues. Trimming shortened V by 4 bases and J by 2 bases, and 10 bases separated the two germline ends. As DNA, the CDR3 is TGTGCCAGCAGCTCATCAGGGGGCAATCAGCCCCAGCATTTT. The encoded protein is CASSSSGGNQPQHF.

A few counts support this clone. This chain uses TRBV7-4 with TRBJ2-1; the D is unclear. CDR1 and CDR2 (germline): SGHVT, SQSDAQ. V lost 2 bases to trimming and J lost 10 bases, with 12 bases between them. CDR3 length: 13 amino acids. The CDR3 DNA reads TGTGCCAGCAGCTTACCAAGACCCGGGGAGCAGTTCTTC. It yields the protein CASSLPRPGEQFF.